This T cell receptor (beta chain) was sequenced for a study of molecular identifiers for immune sequencing clone quantification. Study observations and caveats: Over 98% of CMV-specific effector molecules, but under 1% of naive ones, were in clones above 20 copies. Detection of one spiked Jurkat cell's TCR RNA reportedly worked in 850,000 to 1,000,000 naive cells.

This clonotype was detected ten times or more. The target antigen is unknown. Library preparation followed earlier protocols using designated TCR primers. TCRdb recomputed calls from the PCR reads with MiXCR, one row per CDR3 protein. Among about 23,000 distinct CDR3 sequences, roughly 15% were seen once, and the ten largest hold about 0.99%. The CDR3 contains 14 residues. Germline V CDR1 and CDR2: MNHNS, SASEGT. J gave up 6 bases and V 6 bases, and 8 bases lay outside the gene matches. Researchers sorted naive CD8 T cells as cells that were CD8+CD4-CCR7+CD45RA+. This rearrangement joins TRBV6-1 to TRBJ2-1; TRBD1 agrees at 7 bases. The specimen was naive CD8+ T cells from blood, with Jurkat cell RNA spiked in. Subset here: FACS-sorted CD8+CD4-CCR7+CD45RA+ naive T cells. The TCR sequence derives from a human donor in good health. Some libraries in this study had Jurkat cell RNA spiked in. CDR3 coding DNA: TGTGCCAGCAGGGGACAGCCCACTGGCAATGAGCAGTTCTTC. Residues: CASRGQPTGNEQFF.